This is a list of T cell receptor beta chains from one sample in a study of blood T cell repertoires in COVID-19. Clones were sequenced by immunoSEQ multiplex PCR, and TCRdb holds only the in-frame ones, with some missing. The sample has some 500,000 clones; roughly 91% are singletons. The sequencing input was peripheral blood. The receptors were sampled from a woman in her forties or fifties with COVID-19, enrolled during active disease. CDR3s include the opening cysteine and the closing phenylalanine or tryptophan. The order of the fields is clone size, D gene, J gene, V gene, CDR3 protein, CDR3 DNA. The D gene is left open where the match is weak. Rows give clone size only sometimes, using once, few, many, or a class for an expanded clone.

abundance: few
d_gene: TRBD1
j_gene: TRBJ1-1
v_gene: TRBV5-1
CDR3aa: CASSPSGTGTTEAFF
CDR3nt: TGCGCCAGCAGCCCCTCCGGGACAGGGACCACTGAAGCTTTCTTT

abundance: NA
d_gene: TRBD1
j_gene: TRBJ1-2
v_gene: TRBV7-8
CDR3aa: CASSTRQGSAQGYGYTF
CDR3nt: TGTGCCAGCAGCACTCGACAGGGGTCGGCCCAGGGGTATGGCTACACCTTC

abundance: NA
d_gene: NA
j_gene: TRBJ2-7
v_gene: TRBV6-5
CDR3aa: CASSPQAGPYEQYF
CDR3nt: TGTGCCAGCAGTCCCCAAGCGGGCCCCTACGAGCAGTACTTC

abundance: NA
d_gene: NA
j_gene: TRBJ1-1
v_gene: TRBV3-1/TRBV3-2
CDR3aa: CASSQEWGGNTEAFF
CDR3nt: TGTGCCAGCAGCCAAGAGTGGGGCGGGAACACTGAAGCTTTCTTT

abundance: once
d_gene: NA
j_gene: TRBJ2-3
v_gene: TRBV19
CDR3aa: CASSIEVLDTQYF
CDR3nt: TGTGCCAGTAGTATAGAAGTACTCGATACGCAGTATTTT

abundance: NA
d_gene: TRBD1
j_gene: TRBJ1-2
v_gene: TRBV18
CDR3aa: CASSWGDRADYGYTF
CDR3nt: TGTGCCAGCTCATGGGGGGACAGGGCAGACTATGGCTACACCTTC

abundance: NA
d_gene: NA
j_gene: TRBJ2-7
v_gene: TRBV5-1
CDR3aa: CASSLFPSNTREITYEQYF
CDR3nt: TGCGCCAGCAGCTTGTTTCCCAGTAATACTCGGGAAATTACCTACGAGCAGTACTTC

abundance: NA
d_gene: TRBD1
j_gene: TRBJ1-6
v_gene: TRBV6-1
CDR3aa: CASSVFTYRGSDSPLHF
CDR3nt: TGTGCCAGCAGTGTATTTACCTACAGGGGCTCGGATTCACCCCTCCACTTT

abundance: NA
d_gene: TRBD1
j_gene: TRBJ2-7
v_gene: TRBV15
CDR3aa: CATSRDRSYEQYF
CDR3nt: TGTGCCACCAGCCGGGACAGATCCTACGAGCAGTACTTC

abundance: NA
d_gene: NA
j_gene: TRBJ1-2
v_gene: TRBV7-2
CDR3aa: CASSLEVLANYGYTF
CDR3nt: TGTGCCAGCAGCTTAGAGGTCCTAGCTAACTATGGCTACACCTTC

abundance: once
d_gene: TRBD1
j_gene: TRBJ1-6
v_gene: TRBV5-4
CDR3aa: CASSPGTGANSPLHF
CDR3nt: TGTGCCAGCAGCCCTGGGACAGGGGCTAATTCACCCCTCCACTTT

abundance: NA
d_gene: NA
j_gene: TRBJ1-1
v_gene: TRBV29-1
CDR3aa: CSVKRQGPNTEAFF
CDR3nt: TGCAGCGTTAAACGTCAGGGTCCGAACACTGAAGCTTTCTTT

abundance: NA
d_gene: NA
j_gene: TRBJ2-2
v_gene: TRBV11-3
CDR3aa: CASSPIRGNTGELFF
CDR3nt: TGTGCCAGCAGCCCCATTAGGGGGAACACCGGGGAGCTGTTTTTT

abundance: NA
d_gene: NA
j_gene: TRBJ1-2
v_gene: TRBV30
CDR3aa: CAWTLRSGALYGYTF
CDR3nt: TGTGCCTGGACTTTGCGTAGCGGGGCCCTCTATGGCTACACCTTC

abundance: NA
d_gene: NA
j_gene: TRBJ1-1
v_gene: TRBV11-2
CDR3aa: CASSLDNGGGMNTEAFF
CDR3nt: TGTGCCAGCAGCTTAGATAACGGGGGGGGGATGAATACTGAAGCTTTCTTT

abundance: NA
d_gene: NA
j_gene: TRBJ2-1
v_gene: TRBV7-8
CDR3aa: CASSRSQNNEQFF
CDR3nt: TGTGCCAGCAGCCGAAGCCAAAACAATGAGCAGTTCTTC

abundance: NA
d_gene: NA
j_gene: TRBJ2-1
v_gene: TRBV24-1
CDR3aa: CATSDPGAAGGEQFF
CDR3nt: TGTGCCACCAGTGATCCGGGAGCGGCTGGGGGTGAGCAGTTCTTC

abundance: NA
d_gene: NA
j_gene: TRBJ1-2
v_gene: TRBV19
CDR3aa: CASSRDFRGYTF
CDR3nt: TGTGCCAGTAGTCGGGACTTTCGAGGCTACACCTTC

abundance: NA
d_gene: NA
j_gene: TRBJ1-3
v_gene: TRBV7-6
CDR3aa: CASSLSQSSGNTIYF
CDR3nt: TGTGCCAGCAGCTTAAGTCAGTCGTCTGGAAACACCATATATTTT

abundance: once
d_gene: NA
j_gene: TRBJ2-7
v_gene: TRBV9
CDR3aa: CASSPHVHGVGEQYF
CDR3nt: TGTGCCAGCAGCCCGCACGTGCACGGGGTTGGCGAGCAGTACTTC

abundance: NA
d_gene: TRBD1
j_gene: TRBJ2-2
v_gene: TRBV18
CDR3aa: CASSPGTAKLFNTGELFF
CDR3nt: TGTGCCAGCTCACCCGGGACAGCCAAGCTCTTCAACACCGGGGAGCTGTTTTTT

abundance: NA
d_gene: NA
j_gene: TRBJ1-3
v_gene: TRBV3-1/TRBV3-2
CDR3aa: CASSLLGGGNTIYF
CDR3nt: TGTGCCAGCAGCCTTCTGGGGGGTGGAAACACCATATATTTT